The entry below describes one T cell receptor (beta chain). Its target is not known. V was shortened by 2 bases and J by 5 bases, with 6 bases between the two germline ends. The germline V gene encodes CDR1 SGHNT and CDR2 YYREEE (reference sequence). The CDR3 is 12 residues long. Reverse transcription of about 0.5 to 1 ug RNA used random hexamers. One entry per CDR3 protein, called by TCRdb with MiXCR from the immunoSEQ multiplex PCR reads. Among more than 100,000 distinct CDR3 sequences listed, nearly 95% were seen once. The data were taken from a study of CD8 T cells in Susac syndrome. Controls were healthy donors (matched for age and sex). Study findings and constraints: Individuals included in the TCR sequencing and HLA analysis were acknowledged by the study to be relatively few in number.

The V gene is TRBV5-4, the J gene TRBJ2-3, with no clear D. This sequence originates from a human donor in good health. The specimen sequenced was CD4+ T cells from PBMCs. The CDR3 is CASSFSGDTQYF. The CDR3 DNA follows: TGTGCCAGCAGCTTTTCGGGAGATACGCAGTATTTT.